Included here is one T cell receptor (beta chain) sequence, with context. Additional DNA sequences in this sample encode the identical CDR3. Here immunoSEQ multiplex PCR was the method, and the copy in TCRdb shows in-frame clones only, minus some. The profile shows about 200,000 clones, approximately 78% of them singletons. This sample was included in a study of blood T cell repertoires in COVID-19. Study-wide background: Some COVID-19 samples were acute and others convalescent; all came from the United States, Italy and Spain. PBMCs, B-cell-depleted T cells, or T cells provided the cDNA or gDNA that made up the material.

Enrolment of Seattle patients took place during active infection, and they were followed longitudinally. Germline CDR1 and CDR2: GTSNPN and SVGIG (reference sequence). The CDR3 is 11 residues long. Trimming left V 0 bases short and J 8 bases short, with 4 bases between. The source material was peripheral blood. The TCR comes from an elderly woman with COVID-19, enrolled during active disease. The gene calls are TRBV30 and TRBJ1-4; no definite D call. CDR3 in DNA: TGTGCCTGGAGTGTCGAGGAAAAACTGTTTTTT. Translation: CAWSVEEKLFF.